What follows is one T cell receptor beta chain and its context. Its specificity is not known. This sample stems from a study of cytomegalovirus exposure and HLA in healthy donors. The overall study: Caucasian-associated ancestry cluster membership applied to approximately 80% of approximately 420 genotyped donors.

Findings and limits, study-wide: An ancestry cluster, one associated with Asian ancestry, reportedly showed fewer N-insertions than the 666-donor mean in a later analysis. Sequencing likely produced, as an artifact, a cluster of highly shared sequence variants.

In the PCR, 60 Vbeta and 13 Jbeta primers were used. Data came from immunoSEQ multiplex PCR; TCRdb stores just in-frame clones and leaves some out. The sample holds 150,000 to 190,000 clones, approximately 72% seen once. The sequence was obtained from a man younger than 35 in good health and CMV-seronegative. Sequencing was performed on PBMCs.

CDR3: CAIKGQGPFMNTEAFF. CDR3 nucleotides: TGTGCCATCAAGGGACAGGGCCCGTTCATGAACACTGAAGCTTTCTTT. This rearrangement joins TRBV10-3 to TRBJ1-1, with TRBD1 identical over 9 bases. V lost 7 bases, J lost 0 bases, and 9 bases stayed unmatched. This CDR3 has 16 residues. CDR1 ENHRY and CDR2 SYGVKD come from the germline V gene.